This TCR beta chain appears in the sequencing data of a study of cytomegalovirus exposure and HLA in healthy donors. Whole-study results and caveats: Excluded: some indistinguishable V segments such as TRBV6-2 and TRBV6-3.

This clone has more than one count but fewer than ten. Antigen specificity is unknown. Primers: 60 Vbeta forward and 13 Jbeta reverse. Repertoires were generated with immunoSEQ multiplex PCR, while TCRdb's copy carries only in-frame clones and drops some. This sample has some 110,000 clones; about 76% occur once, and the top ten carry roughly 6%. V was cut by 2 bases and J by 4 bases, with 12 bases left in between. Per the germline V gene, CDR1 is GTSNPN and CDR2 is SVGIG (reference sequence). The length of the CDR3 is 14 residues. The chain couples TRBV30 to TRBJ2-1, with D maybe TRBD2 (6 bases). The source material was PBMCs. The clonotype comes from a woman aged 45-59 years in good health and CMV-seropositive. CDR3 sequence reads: CAWSTGSGYNEQFF. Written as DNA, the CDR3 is TGTGCCTGGAGTACGGGTAGCGGATACAATGAGCAGTTCTTC.